This T cell receptor beta chain was sequenced in a study of shared clonotypes between healthy human individuals. Regarding this clone: The antigen remains unidentified. Other DNA variants within this sample encode the same CDR3.

Study observations and caveats: Memory subsets generally showed smaller estimated richness than naive subsets did.

Here immunoSEQ multiplex PCR was the method, and the copy in TCRdb shows in-frame clones only, minus some. The sample lists about 700,000 clones, approximately 90% occurring once. CD45RO negativity and positive selection for CCR7 defined naive CD8 cells, a population that excluded terminally differentiated effector memory CD45RA+ cells. This CDR3 is 13 amino acids long. V lost 2 bases and J lost 6; bases outside the gene matches: 2. Germline lookup yields CDR1 MNHEY and CDR2 SVGAGI. The sample was naive CD8+ T cells sorted from blood. This receptor was taken from a man aged 25-40 years in good health. This sequence joins TRBV6-5 and TRBJ2-7; 9 bases are a match to TRBD1. The chain's CDR3 is CASSYGQGLEQYF. DNA for the CDR3: TGTGCCAGCAGTTACGGACAGGGGCTCGAGCAGTACTTC.